This T cell receptor beta chain appears in the sequencing data of a study of cytomegalovirus exposure and HLA in healthy donors. The CDR3 loop spans 15 amino acids. Trimming took off 8 bases at V and 3 bases at J, with 18 bases between the two ends. The germline V gene has CDR1 LGHNT and CDR2 FRNRAP. Profiling relied on immunoSEQ multiplex PCR, and the TCRdb table lists in-frame clones only, not all of them. The top ten hold 7% of the sample, which has roughly 59,000 clones, 85% to 95% seen once. What was sequenced was PBMCs. V is TRBV12-5 and J is TRBJ2-3, with a possible D match to TRBD1 (5 bases). This TCR derives from a woman younger than 35 in good health and CMV-seropositive. The CDR3 DNA follows: TGTGCTAGTTCCAGGGTCCCTCTCCCGACAGATACGCAGTATTTT. Its protein product is CASSRVPLPTDTQYF.